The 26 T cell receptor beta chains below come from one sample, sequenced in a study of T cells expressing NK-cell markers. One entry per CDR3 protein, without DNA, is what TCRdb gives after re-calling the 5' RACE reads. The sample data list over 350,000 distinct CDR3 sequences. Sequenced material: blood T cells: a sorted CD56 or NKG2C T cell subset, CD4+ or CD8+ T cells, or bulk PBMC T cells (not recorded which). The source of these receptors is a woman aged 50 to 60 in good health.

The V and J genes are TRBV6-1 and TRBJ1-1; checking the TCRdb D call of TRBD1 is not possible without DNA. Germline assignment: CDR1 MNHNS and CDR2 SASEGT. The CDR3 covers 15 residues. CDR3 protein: CASSERTGGRTGAFF.

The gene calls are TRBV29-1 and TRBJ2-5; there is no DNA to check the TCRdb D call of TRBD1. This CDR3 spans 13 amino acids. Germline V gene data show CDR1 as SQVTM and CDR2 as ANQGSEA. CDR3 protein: CSVRKTGSWTQYF.

The CDR3 sequence: CASSSVGGYEAFF. V and J are TRBV5-1 and TRBJ1-1; TCRdb outputs TRBD1, but without DNA this stays unchecked. The germline V gene encodes CDR1 SGHRS and CDR2 YFSETQ. The CDR3 extends over 13 amino acids.

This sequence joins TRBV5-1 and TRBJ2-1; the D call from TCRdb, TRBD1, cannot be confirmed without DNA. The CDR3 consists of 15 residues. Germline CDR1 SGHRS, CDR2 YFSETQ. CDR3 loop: CASSQGQQGGNEQFF.

CDR3: CASSSRSGRGDTQYF. J is TRBJ2-3 and V is TRBV12-3 or TRBV12-4; TCRdb proposes TRBD2, but this gene call is untestable without DNA. The CDR3 is 15 amino acids.

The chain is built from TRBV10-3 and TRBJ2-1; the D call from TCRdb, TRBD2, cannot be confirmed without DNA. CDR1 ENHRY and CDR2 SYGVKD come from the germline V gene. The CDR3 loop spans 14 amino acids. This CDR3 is CAISEPRALYEQFF.

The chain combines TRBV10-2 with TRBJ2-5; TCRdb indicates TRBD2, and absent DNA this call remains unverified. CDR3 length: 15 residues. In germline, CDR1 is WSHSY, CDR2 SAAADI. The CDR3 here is CASSEGTSGMRTQYF.

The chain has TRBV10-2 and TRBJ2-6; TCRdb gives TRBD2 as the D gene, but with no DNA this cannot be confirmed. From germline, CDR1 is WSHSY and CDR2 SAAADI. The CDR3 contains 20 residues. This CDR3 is CASSALKGLAGTLGANVLTF.

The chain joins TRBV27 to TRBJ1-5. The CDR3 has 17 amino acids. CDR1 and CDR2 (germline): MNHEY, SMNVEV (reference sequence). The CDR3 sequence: CASSLSMGLGSNQPQHF.

CDR3 region: CASSPGRWGQSTNEQFF. The rearrangement uses TRBV6-6 and TRBJ2-1; TCRdb returns TRBD1, unconfirmable since there is no DNA. Germline-derived CDR1 and CDR2 are MNHNY and SVGAGI (reference sequence). There are 17 residues in the CDR3.

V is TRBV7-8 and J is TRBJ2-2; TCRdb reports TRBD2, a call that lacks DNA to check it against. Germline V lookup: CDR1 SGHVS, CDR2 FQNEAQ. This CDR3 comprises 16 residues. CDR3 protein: CASSLARLAGFRELFF.

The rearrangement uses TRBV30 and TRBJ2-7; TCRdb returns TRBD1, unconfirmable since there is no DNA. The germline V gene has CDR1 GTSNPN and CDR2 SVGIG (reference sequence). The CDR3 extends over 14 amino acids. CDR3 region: CAWSVGDHTYEQYF.

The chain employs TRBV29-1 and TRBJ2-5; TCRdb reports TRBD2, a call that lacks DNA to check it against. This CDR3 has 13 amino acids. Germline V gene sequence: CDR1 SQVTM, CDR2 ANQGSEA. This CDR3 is CSVESGLTETQYF.

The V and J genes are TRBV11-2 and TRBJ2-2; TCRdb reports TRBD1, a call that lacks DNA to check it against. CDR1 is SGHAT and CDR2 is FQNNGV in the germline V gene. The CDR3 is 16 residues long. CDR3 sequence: CASSLVSAGATGELFF. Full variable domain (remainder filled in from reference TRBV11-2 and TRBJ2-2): EAGVAQSPRYKIIEKRQSVAFWCNPISGHATLYWYQQILGQGPKLLIQFQNNGVVDDSQLPKDRFSAERLKGVDSTLKIQPAKLEDSAVYLCASSLVSAGATGELFFGEGSRLTVL.

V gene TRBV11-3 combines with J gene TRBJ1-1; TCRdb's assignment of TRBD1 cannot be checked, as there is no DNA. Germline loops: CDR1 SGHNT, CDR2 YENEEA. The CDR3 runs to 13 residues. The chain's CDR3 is CASSLESGAEAFF.

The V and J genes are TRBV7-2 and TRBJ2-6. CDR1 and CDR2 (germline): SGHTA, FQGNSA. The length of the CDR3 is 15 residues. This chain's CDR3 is CASSFGVTGANVLTF.

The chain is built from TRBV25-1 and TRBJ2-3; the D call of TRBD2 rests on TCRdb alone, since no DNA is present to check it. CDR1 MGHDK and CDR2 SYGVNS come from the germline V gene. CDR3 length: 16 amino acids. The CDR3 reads CASSESAGASTDTQYF.

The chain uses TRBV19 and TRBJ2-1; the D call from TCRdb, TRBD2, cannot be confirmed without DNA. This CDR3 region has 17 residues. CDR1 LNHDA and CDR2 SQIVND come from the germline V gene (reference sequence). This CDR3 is CASSARLLAAPYNEQFF.

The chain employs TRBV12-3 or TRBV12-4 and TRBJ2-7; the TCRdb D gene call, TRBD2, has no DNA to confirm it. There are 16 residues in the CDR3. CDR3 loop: CASSRRGLAGVDEQYF.

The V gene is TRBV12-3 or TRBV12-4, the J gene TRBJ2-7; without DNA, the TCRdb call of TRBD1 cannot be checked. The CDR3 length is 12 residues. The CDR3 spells CASSLGGIGQYF.

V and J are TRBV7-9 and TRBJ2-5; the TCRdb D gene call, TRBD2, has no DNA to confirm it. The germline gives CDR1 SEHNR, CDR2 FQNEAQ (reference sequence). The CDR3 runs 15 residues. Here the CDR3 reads CASSSRDSHQETQYF.

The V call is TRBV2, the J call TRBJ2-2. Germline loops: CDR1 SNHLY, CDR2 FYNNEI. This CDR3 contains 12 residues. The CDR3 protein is CASKDDTGELFF. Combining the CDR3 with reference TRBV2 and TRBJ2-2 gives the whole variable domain EPEVTQTPSHQVTQMGQEVILRCVPISNHLYFYWYRQILGQKVEFLVSFYNNEISEKSEIFDDQFSVERPDGSNFTLKIRSTKLEDSAMYFCASKDDTGELFFGEGSRLTVL.

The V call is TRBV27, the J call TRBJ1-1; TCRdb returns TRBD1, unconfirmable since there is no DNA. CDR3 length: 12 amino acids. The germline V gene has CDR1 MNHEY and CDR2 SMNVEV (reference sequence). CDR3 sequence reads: CASSLLSGRAFF.

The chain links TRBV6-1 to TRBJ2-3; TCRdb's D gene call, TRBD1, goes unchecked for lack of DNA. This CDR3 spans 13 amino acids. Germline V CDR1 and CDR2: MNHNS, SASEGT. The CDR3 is CASSDWAADTQYF.

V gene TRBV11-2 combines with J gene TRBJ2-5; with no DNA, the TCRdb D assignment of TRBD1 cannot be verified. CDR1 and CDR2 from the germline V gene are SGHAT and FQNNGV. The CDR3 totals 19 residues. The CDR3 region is CASSLDERAGGSIGETQYF.

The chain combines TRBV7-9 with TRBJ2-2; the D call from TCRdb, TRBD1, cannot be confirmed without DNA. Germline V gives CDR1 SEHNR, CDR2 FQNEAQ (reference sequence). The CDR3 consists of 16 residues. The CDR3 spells CASNPSGTVGTGELFF.